The 28 T cell receptor beta chains below were found in one sample sequenced in a study of radiotherapy plus CTLA-4 blockade in lung cancer. Libraries were prepared by immunoSEQ multiplex PCR; TCRdb keeps only in-frame clonotypes and omits some of them. The sample yields tens of thousands of clones, about 80% seen once. The starting material was peripheral blood, obtained from a patient treated with radiotherapy plus ipilimumab. These receptors all come from a human donor with non-small cell lung cancer who had a partial response to radiotherapy plus ipilimumab.

This clone showed up just once. The chain is built from TRBV6-5 and TRBJ2-7, with 9 bases aligning to TRBD2. The germline gives CDR1 MNHEY, CDR2 SVGAGI. This CDR3 spans 14 amino acids. Trimming took 6 bases from V and 7 from J; bases not matched to a gene: 10. CDR3 nucleotide sequence: TGTGCCAGCAGGGGGGTCAGCGGGGGGAGTGAGCAGTACTTC. Protein: CASRGVSGGSEQYF.

The J gene is TRBJ2-3, the V gene TRBV5-4, with 7 bases that match TRBD2. Germline trimming cut 0 bases from V and 0 bases from J; bases unmatched to any gene: 4. Germline assignment: CDR1 SGHNT and CDR2 YYREEE (reference sequence). The CDR3 length is 16 residues. CDR3 loop: CASSLVGRFSTDTQYF. In nucleotides, the CDR3 is TGTGCCAGCAGCTTGGTCGGGAGGTTTAGCACAGATACGCAGTATTTT. The entire variable domain, with the rest obtained from reference TRBV5-4 and TRBJ2-3, is as follows: ETGVTQSPTHLIKTRGQQVTLRCSSQSGHNTVSWYQQALGQGPQFIFQYYREEENGRGNFPPRFSGLQFPNYSSELNVNALELDDSALYLCASSLVGRFSTDTQYFGPGTRLTVL.

V gene TRBV6-6 combines with J gene TRBJ2-7, with 13 bases identical to TRBD2. The V gene's germline CDR1 is MNHNY and CDR2 SVGAGI (reference sequence). V trimming: 4 bases; J trimming: 4 bases; junction bases outside the gene matches: 7. This CDR3 spans 16 amino acids. The CDR3 nucleotides read TGTGCCAGCAGTTCCACGACTAGCGGGGGGAAATACGAGCAGTACTTC. Translated, it gives CASSSTTSGGKYEQYF.

The V gene is TRBV25-1, the J gene TRBJ1-5, with TRBD1 identical over 7 bases. The junction had 13 bases not matched to a gene; V was cut back by 5 bases and J by 0 bases. The CDR3 runs 18 residues. Germline loops: CDR1 MGHDK, CDR2 SYGVNS. The CDR3 bases are TGTGCCAGCAGTCCAGACGCGGGGGGACAGAATAGCAATCAGCCCCAGCATTTT. Its protein is CASSPDAGGQNSNQPQHF. The whole variable domain, remainder taken from reference TRBV25-1 and TRBJ1-5, is EADIYQTPRYLVIGTGKKITLECSQTMGHDKMYWYQQDPGMELHLIHYSYGVNSTEKGDLSSESTVSRIRTEHFPLTLESARPSHTSQYLCASSPDAGGQNSNQPQHFGDGTRLSIL.

The chain recombines TRBV6-1 with TRBJ2-1, with 10 bases aligning to TRBD2. From germline, CDR1 is MNHNS and CDR2 SASEGT. Trimming at V came to 1 base and at J to 10 bases, leaving 7 bases not matched to a gene. CDR3 length: 15 residues. CDR3 sequence: CASSEVSGGAGEQFF. The DNA for the CDR3 is TGTGCCAGCAGTGAAGTAAGCGGGGGGGCAGGAGAGCAGTTCTTC.

CDR3 coding DNA: TGTGCCAGCAGCTTTGGGGACAGGGCCTCCTACGAGCAGTACTTC. This codes for CASSFGDRASYEQYF. The V gene is TRBV7-9, the J gene TRBJ2-7; 9 nucleotides match TRBD1. Unmatched junction bases numbered 3, after V lost 3 bases and J lost 0 bases. Germline V gives CDR1 SEHNR, CDR2 FQNEAQ (reference sequence). The CDR3 runs to 15 residues.

This clone has only a few counts. The rearrangement links TRBV27 to TRBJ1-1, with D tentatively TRBD1 (5 bases). The CDR3 covers 13 residues. V lost 3 bases and J 5 bases, leaving 10 bases between the germline ends. CDR1 MNHEY and CDR2 SMNVEV come from the germline V gene (reference sequence). This CDR3 reads CASSFGTGTEAFF. The DNA for the CDR3 is TGTGCCAGCAGTTTTGGGACTGGGACTGAAGCTTTCTTT.

Within the sample, this clone is medium-sized. The rearrangement uses TRBV9 and TRBJ2-2, with TRBD1 matching 11 bases. V was clipped by 4 bases and J by 6 bases; unmatched bases: 5. There are 15 residues in the CDR3. Germline CDR1 and CDR2: SGDLS and YYNGEE. CDR3 amino acids: CASSIGQGAAGELFF. CDR3 nucleotide sequence: TGTGCCAGCAGCATCGGACAGGGGGCGGCCGGGGAGCTGTTTTTT.

This chain links TRBV6-5 with TRBJ2-7, with unresolved D. There are 13 residues in the CDR3. Trimming cost V 5 bases and J 5 bases, with 13 bases left between them. Germline-derived CDR1 and CDR2 are MNHEY and SVGAGI. CDR3 loop: CASSESPIHEQYF. Here the CDR3 DNA reads TGTGCCAGCAGTGAATCCCCTATCCACGAGCAGTACTTC.

The chain employs TRBV6-5 and TRBJ2-4, with TRBD2 identical over 7 bases. Germline loops: CDR1 MNHEY, CDR2 SVGAGI. Trimming cost V 7 bases and J 6 bases; bases outside gene matches: 9. The length of the CDR3 is 14 residues. Here the CDR3 DNA reads TGTGCCAGCAAACGGTCGGGGGAGGGAAACATTCAGTACTTC. It encodes CASKRSGEGNIQYF.

The V call is TRBV19, the J call TRBJ2-7, with D hard to call. Trimming cost V 5 bases and J 0 bases, with 14 bases left between them. Germline values: CDR1 LNHDA, CDR2 SQIVND (reference sequence). This CDR3 has 15 amino acids. CDR3 bases: TGTGCCAGTAGTTCCCTCCAGGCCCCCTCCTACGAGCAGTACTTC. Protein product: CASSSLQAPSYEQYF. Supplemented by reference TRBV19 and TRBJ2-7, the full variable domain reads DGGITQSPKYLFRKEGQNVTLSCEQNLNHDAMYWYRQDPGQGLRLIYYSQIVNDFQKGDIAEGYSVSREKKESFPLTVTSAQKNPTAFYLCASSSLQAPSYEQYFGPGTRLTVT.

A remark on this clone: Different DNA sequences within this sample yield the same CDR3. The rearrangement links TRBV6-1 to TRBJ1-6; D call uncertain. Per germline, CDR1 MNHNS and CDR2 SASEGT. The CDR3 contains 15 residues. V was cut by 2 bases and J by 5 bases, with 10 bases left in between. CDR3 sequence reads: CASSESGENNSPLHF. In nucleotides, the CDR3 is TGTGCCAGCAGTGAATCCGGGGAAAATAATTCACCCCTCCACTTT.

The chain is built from TRBV2 and TRBJ2-7; TRBD1 might be the D (5 bases). V shed 7 bases and J shed 2 bases, with 9 bases lying between them. Germline V gene data show CDR1 as SNHLY and CDR2 as FYNNEI. The CDR3 has 12 amino acids. This chain's CDR3 is CASTRTTYEQYF. The CDR3 region has the DNA TGTGCCAGCACCAGGACAACCTACGAGCAGTACTTC.

CDR3 residues: CASSQEPGVAYEQYF. The CDR3 coding sequence is TGCGCCAGCAGCCAAGAGCCAGGGGTAGCCTACGAGCAGTACTTC. This chain joins TRBV4-1 and TRBJ2-7; the D gene is possibly TRBD1 (6 bases). Germline values: CDR1 MGHRA, CDR2 YSYEKL. Trimming took off 0 bases at V and 2 bases at J, with 11 bases between the two ends. The CDR3 extends over 15 amino acids.

This chain uses TRBV4-1 with TRBJ2-1; 11 nucleotides line up with TRBD2. Trimming cost V 1 base and J 0 bases; bases outside gene matches: 11. This CDR3 contains 20 residues. The germline V gene encodes CDR1 MGHRA and CDR2 YSYEKL. CDR3 region: CASSQALRLAGGPSYNEQFF. As DNA, the CDR3 is TGCGCCAGCAGCCAAGCTTTGAGGCTAGCGGGGGGCCCCTCCTACAATGAGCAGTTCTTC.

This clone was found a few times. J is TRBJ1-4 and V is TRBV6-5; weak D call: TRBD1 (5 bases). The CDR3 sequence is 13 residues long. CDR1 and CDR2 (germline): MNHEY, SVGAGI. With 0 bases removed from V and 10 bases from J, the gap between germline ends came to 9 bases. CDR3 in amino acids: CASSYSSGGKLFF. The CDR3 nucleotides are TGTGCCAGCAGTTACTCAAGCGGGGGAAAACTGTTTTTT.

The rearrangement uses TRBV7-2 and TRBJ2-1; D is undetermined. Trimming shortened V by 5 bases and J by 3 bases, and 14 bases separated the two germline ends. The CDR3 totals 15 residues. Germline V gene data show CDR1 as SGHTA and CDR2 as FQGNSA. The CDR3 here is CASSPLFLGYNEQFF. The CDR3 coding sequence is TGTGCCAGCAGCCCCCTTTTTCTAGGCTACAATGAGCAGTTCTTC.

The chain carries TRBV6-5 and TRBJ2-5; 7 bases map to TRBD2. Looked up from germline, CDR1 is MNHEY and CDR2 is SVGAGI. The CDR3 length is 13 residues. J gave up 3 bases and V 6 bases, and 4 bases lay outside the gene matches. CDR3 nucleotides: TGTGCCAGCAGATCCAGCGGGGAAGAGACCCAGTACTTC. Its translation: CASRSSGEETQYF.

The chain carries TRBV6-5 and TRBJ2-7; TRBD1 matches at 10 bases. The CDR3 extends over 14 amino acids. J was trimmed by 3 bases and V by 5 bases; bases with no gene match: 4. Germline CDR1 is MNHEY and CDR2 is SVGAGI. CDR3 loop: CASSTWTGGYEQYF. The CDR3 DNA is TGTGCCAGCAGTACCTGGACAGGGGGCTACGAGCAGTACTTC.

The chain carries TRBV30 and TRBJ2-7; 7 nucleotides agree with TRBD1. The CDR3 runs 14 residues. Germline V gives CDR1 GTSNPN, CDR2 SVGIG (reference sequence). Trimming cost V 1 base and J 4 bases; bases outside gene matches: 7. CDR3 nucleotides: TGTGCCTGGAGTGACCCGACAGGGAAATACGAGCAGTACTTC. Its protein product is CAWSDPTGKYEQYF.

The chain couples TRBV2 to TRBJ1-5; 7 bases agree with TRBD1. This CDR3 comprises 14 residues. The germline V gene encodes CDR1 SNHLY and CDR2 FYNNEI. Trimming cost V 8 bases and J 3 bases; bases outside gene matches: 7. CDR3 region: CASELDRVNQPQHF. The CDR3 nucleotides read TGTGCCAGCGAACTTGACAGGGTCAATCAGCCCCAGCATTTT. The full variable domain, in which reference TRBV2 and TRBJ1-5 provide the parts outside the CDR3, is EPEVTQTPSHQVTQMGQEVILRCVPISNHLYFYWYRQILGQKVEFLVSFYNNEISEKSEIFDDQFSVERPDGSNFTLKIRSTKLEDSAMYFCASELDRVNQPQHFGDGTRLSIL.

The CDR3 loop is CASSGWTSGGATDTQYF. The CDR3 coding sequence is TGTGCCAGCAGCGGGTGGACTAGCGGGGGGGCCACAGATACGCAGTATTTT. This chain joins TRBV9 and TRBJ2-3; 15 bases map to TRBD2. Germline V lookup: CDR1 SGDLS, CDR2 YYNGEE. V shed 3 bases and J 2 bases; nucleotides not matched to a gene: 4. The length of the CDR3 is 17 residues.

The chain joins TRBV7-9 to TRBJ2-5, with 8 nucleotides matching TRBD1. In germline, CDR1 is SEHNR, CDR2 FQNEAQ (reference sequence). With V trimmed by 2 bases and J by 5 bases, 1 base remained unmatched. The CDR3 consists of 13 residues. CDR3 residues: CASSLRQGETQYF. DNA of the CDR3: TGTGCCAGCAGCTTACGACAGGGGGAGACCCAGTACTTC. Variable domain in full (rest from reference TRBV7-9 and TRBJ2-5): DTGVSQNPRHKITKRGQNVTFRCDPISEHNRLYWYRQTLGQGPEFLTYFQNEAQLEKSRLLSDRFSAERPKGSFSTLEIQRTEQGDSAMYLCASSLRQGETQYFGPGTRLLVL.

The V call is TRBV28, the J call TRBJ1-2; 11 nucleotides agree with TRBD1. The V gene end was trimmed by 4 bases and the J gene end by 5 bases; junction bases not matched to a gene: 3. Germline lookup yields CDR1 MDHEN and CDR2 SYDVKM. This CDR3 is 14 amino acids long. CDR3 DNA: TGTGCCAGCAGTTCCGGGACAGGGGGTTATGGCTACACCTTC. Its protein product is CASSSGTGGYGYTF.

This chain uses TRBV5-1 with TRBJ2-1; D may be TRBD2 (5 bases). Trimming took 4 bases from V and 3 from J, leaving 14 bases between them. The CDR3 has 15 residues. Germline-derived CDR1 and CDR2 are SGHRS and YFSETQ. The CDR3 DNA reads as TGCGCCAGCAGCACCCGTTCTAGCCTCTACAATGAGCAGTTCTTC. Translated, it gives CASSTRSSLYNEQFF.

The chain joins TRBV6-6 to TRBJ2-7, with 8 bases aligning to TRBD1. Trimming at V came to 6 bases and at J to 2 bases, leaving 12 bases not matched to a gene. This CDR3 region has 16 residues. Germline values: CDR1 MNHNY, CDR2 SVGAGI (reference sequence). In DNA, the CDR3 is TGTGCCAGCAGGCCTAGAGGACAGGGCTTACCCTACGAGCAGTACTTC. This sequence encodes CASRPRGQGLPYEQYF.

This rearrangement joins TRBV4-1 to TRBJ2-7, with 9 bases fitting TRBD1. With V trimmed by 2 bases and J by 3 bases, 8 bases remained unmatched. CDR1 MGHRA and CDR2 YSYEKL come from the germline V gene. This CDR3 is built from 16 residues. CDR3 in DNA: TGCGCCAGCAGCCAAAATCCCACGGGACAGGGCTACGAGCAGTACTTC. The encoded protein is CASSQNPTGQGYEQYF.

The J gene is TRBJ2-3, the V gene TRBV11-2, with TRBD1 matching over 9 bases. CDR3 length: 15 residues. The V and J ends lost 3 bases and 5 bases, in that order; junction bases with no gene match: 6. Germline assignment: CDR1 SGHAT and CDR2 FQNNGV. CDR3 in amino acids: CASSFGTGSGDTQYF. CDR3 sequence (DNA): TGTGCCAGCAGCTTTGGGACAGGGTCAGGAGATACGCAGTATTTT.